These 22 T cell receptor beta chains originate from one sample sequenced in a study of blood T cell repertoires in COVID-19. Assay: immunoSEQ multiplex PCR; the TCRdb copy retains only in-frame clones and omits some. The sample has about 150,000 clones; roughly 80% are singletons. The sequenced material came from peripheral blood. These receptors all come from a man aged 50-59 years with active or convalescent COVID-19.

The CDR3 sequence: CASSQEREGGEQFF. The DNA of the CDR3 is TGTGCCAGCAGCCAAGAGCGAGAAGGTGGTGAGCAGTTCTTC. V usage is TRBV7-6 and J usage is TRBJ2-1; D is uncertain. Deletions cut 5 bases from V and 9 bases from J, with 17 bases between. This CDR3 is built from 14 residues. Germline CDR1 SGHVS, CDR2 FNYEAQ.

This clone was recorded once. The chain uses TRBV4-1 and TRBJ2-7; no definite D call. The CDR3 has 15 residues. Trimming took off 1 base at V and 2 bases at J, with 12 bases between the two ends. Germline CDR1 MGHRA, CDR2 YSYEKL. This CDR3 reads CASSQGASDAYEQYF. Here the CDR3 DNA reads TGCGCCAGCAGCCAAGGGGCGTCCGACGCCTACGAGCAGTACTTC.

V is TRBV2 and J is TRBJ1-1; the D gene is possibly TRBD1 (6 bases). Germline values: CDR1 SNHLY, CDR2 FYNNEI. Deletions cut 8 bases from V and 4 bases from J, with 17 bases between. CDR3 length: 14 amino acids. CDR3 region: CASESPPQGTEAFF. The CDR3 nucleotides read TGTGCCAGCGAAAGCCCCCCACAGGGCACTGAAGCTTTCTTT. The complete variable domain, with remaining parts taken from reference TRBV2 and TRBJ1-1, reads EPEVTQTPSHQVTQMGQEVILRCVPISNHLYFYWYRQILGQKVEFLVSFYNNEISEKSEIFDDQFSVERPDGSNFTLKIRSTKLEDSAMYFCASESPPQGTEAFFGQGTRLTVV.

This clone was counted only a few times. One end of the junction varies from germline; a read error may be responsible. This chain joins TRBV19 and TRBJ1-2; no definite D call. The length of the CDR3 is 12 residues. Germline loops: CDR1 LNHDA, CDR2 SQIVND (reference sequence). CDR3 DNA sequence: TGTGCCAGTAGTATTCCACCCTATAGCTACACCTTC. As protein: CASSIPPYSYTF.

The rearrangement uses TRBV5-1 and TRBJ2-1; weak D call: TRBD1 (6 bases). The V end lost 0 bases, the J end lost 3 bases, and 13 bases lay between the germline ends. The CDR3 covers 16 residues. The germline CDR1 and CDR2 sequences are SGHRS and YFSETQ. As DNA, the CDR3 is TGCGCCAGCAGCTTGGGCCCGGGACACAACTACAATGAGCAGTTCTTC. Protein product: CASSLGPGHNYNEQFF.

The V call is TRBV7-3, the J call TRBJ2-3; perhaps TRBD2 as D (6 bases). V gave up 5 bases and J gave up 2 bases, with 26 bases separating them. The CDR3 totals 19 residues. Looked up from germline, CDR1 is SGHTA and CDR2 is FQGTGA. The CDR3, as DNA: TGTGCCAGCAGCCCATTACCCCTAGCCAGCGGGCGCTACACAGATACGCAGTATTTT. It yields the protein CASSPLPLASGRYTDTQYF. The whole variable domain, remainder taken from reference TRBV7-3 and TRBJ2-3, is GAGVSQTPSNKVTEKGKYVELRCDPISGHTALYWYRQSLGQGPEFLIYFQGTGAADDSGLPNDRFFAVRPEGSVSTLKIQRTERGDSAVYLCASSPLPLASGRYTDTQYFGPGTRLTVL.

The chain is built from TRBV15 and TRBJ1-2; 8 nucleotides agree with TRBD1. The CDR3 totals 14 residues. With V trimmed by 5 bases and J by 8 bases, 10 bases remained unmatched. The V gene's germline CDR1 is LNHNV and CDR2 YYDKDF (reference sequence). The CDR3 protein is CATSSDRGGWGYTF. Written as DNA, the CDR3 is TGTGCCACCAGCTCAGACAGGGGAGGATGGGGCTACACCTTC.

This chain joins TRBV5-8 and TRBJ2-7, with D unresolved. The CDR3 totals 13 residues. The V gene's germline CDR1 is SGHTS and CDR2 YDEGEE. V was clipped by 4 bases and J by 8 bases, with 16 bases between them. Here the CDR3 reads CASSRWAPNQQYF. CDR3 DNA sequence: TGTGCCAGCAGCAGATGGGCCCCGAACCAGCAGTACTTC. Based on the CDR3 plus reference TRBV5-8 and TRBJ2-7, the full variable domain is EAGVTQSPTHLIKTRGQQATLRCSPISGHTSVYWYQQALGLGLQFLLWYDEGEERNRGNFPPRFSGRQFPNYSSELNVNALELEDSALYLCASSRWAPNQQYFGPGTRLTVT.

The genes are TRBV6-5 and TRBJ1-2, with 8 bases lining up with TRBD1. The germline CDR1 and CDR2 sequences are MNHEY and SVGAGI. V was pared by 6 bases and J by 1 base, with 7 bases of the junction left unmatched. The CDR3 is 15 amino acids. This CDR3 reads CASSRGPGSNYGYTF. In DNA, the CDR3 is TGTGCCAGCAGCAGGGGGCCAGGTAGTAACTATGGCTACACCTTC.

The V gene is TRBV20-1, the J gene TRBJ2-3; 10 bases align to TRBD2. The CDR3 covers 17 residues. V trimming: 5 bases; J trimming: 0 bases; junction bases outside the gene matches: 11. Germline V gene lookup returns CDR1 DFQATT and CDR2 SNEGSKA (reference sequence). In DNA form, the CDR3 reads TGCAGTGCTCGTGCGATCTGGACTAGCGGAAGCACAGATACGCAGTATTTT. Amino acid sequence: CSARAIWTSGSTDTQYF.

This clone was detected a few times. This sequence joins TRBV27 and TRBJ2-7; D possibly corresponds to TRBD1 (6 bases). V was shortened by 1 base and J by 5 bases, with 9 bases between the two germline ends. The CDR3 extends over 13 amino acids. Per the germline V gene, CDR1 is MNHEY and CDR2 is SMNVEV (reference sequence). The CDR3 nucleotides read TGTGCCAGCAGTTTATTTACAGGGAACGAGCAGTACTTC. This gives the protein CASSLFTGNEQYF.

CDR3 in amino acids: CASSRQGLVYNEQFF. The CDR3 coding sequence is TGTGCCAGCAGTCGACAGGGTCTTGTGTACAATGAGCAGTTCTTC. V usage is TRBV6-2 or TRBV6-3 and J usage is TRBJ2-1; 7 bases are shared with TRBD1. CDR3 size: 15 residues. Looked up from germline, CDR1 is MNHEY and CDR2 is SVGEGT. The V segment lost 5 bases and the J segment 4 bases; nucleotides outside the gene matches: 8.

This clone has just a few counts. The J gene is TRBJ1-2, the V gene TRBV28; tentative D call: TRBD1 (5 bases). The germline gives CDR1 MDHEN, CDR2 SYDVKM. Trimming cost V 4 bases and J 0 bases, with 9 bases left between them. The CDR3 consists of 14 residues. CDR3 in amino acids: CASSSGLSNYGYTF. The CDR3 region has the DNA TGTGCCAGCAGTTCGGGACTGTCTAACTATGGCTACACCTTC.

CDR3 sequence (DNA): TGTGCCAGCAGTTCGACAGGGGGGTCCTTACGGTATGGCTACACCTTC. Its protein is CASSSTGGSLRYGYTF. The chain links TRBV28 to TRBJ1-2, with 9 bases aligning to TRBD1. The J segment lost 5 bases and the V segment lost 4 bases, leaving 11 bases of the junction unmatched. The CDR3 is 16 residues long. Germline V CDR1 and CDR2: MDHEN, SYDVKM.

The gene calls are TRBV7-3 and TRBJ2-1; 9 nucleotides align to TRBD2. CDR1 is SGHTA and CDR2 is FQGTGA in the germline V gene. This CDR3 has 15 residues. The trim removed 2 bases at V and 10 bases at J, leaving 9 bases unmatched. In nucleotides, the CDR3 is TGTGCCAGCAGCTTATTGGCGGGAGGGCCCGAAGAGCAGTTCTTC. Amino acid sequence: CASSLLAGGPEEQFF.

The CDR3 coding sequence is TGTGCCAGTAGTATAGGAGCGCCGAGGTTGAGCAATCAGCCCCAGCATTTT. Residues: CASSIGAPRLSNQPQHF. The chain joins TRBV19 to TRBJ1-5; D is uncertain. The germline gives CDR1 LNHDA, CDR2 SQIVND (reference sequence). The CDR3 has 17 amino acids. V was pared by 1 base and J by 1 base, with 14 bases between.

CDR3 in amino acids: CASSPVGGRGPEQYF. The CDR3 nucleotides are TGTGCCAGCAGCCCGGTGGGCGGGAGGGGCCCCGAGCAGTACTTC. This chain uses TRBV7-8 with TRBJ2-7; 9 nucleotides align to TRBD2. Germline CDR1 SGHVS, CDR2 FQNEAQ. The V and J ends lost 5 bases and 6 bases, in that order; junction bases with no gene match: 11. This CDR3 is 15 amino acids long.

The V gene is TRBV6-6, the J gene TRBJ1-4; the match to TRBD1 covers 8 bases. The V gene end was trimmed by 5 bases and the J gene end by 7 bases; junction bases not matched to a gene: 9. Per the germline V gene, CDR1 is MNHNY and CDR2 is SVGAGI (reference sequence). The CDR3 contains 15 residues. The CDR3 is CASSPGQGGGEKLFF. The CDR3 DNA is TGTGCCAGCAGTCCAGGACAGGGTGGGGGTGAAAAACTGTTTTTT.

The V gene is TRBV12-3 or TRBV12-4, the J gene TRBJ2-5, with unresolved D. Trimming cost V 1 base and J 2 bases, with 5 bases left between them. This CDR3 comprises 13 residues. In nucleotides, the CDR3 is TGTGCCAGCAGTTTAGTACAGCAAGAGACCCAGTACTTC. Translated, it gives CASSLVQQETQYF.

This clone was seen only once. The V gene is TRBV2, the J gene TRBJ1-5; D is possibly TRBD1 (6 bases). Trimming took off 7 bases at V and 2 bases at J, with 15 bases between the two ends. Germline V gene data show CDR1 as SNHLY and CDR2 as FYNNEI. This CDR3 contains 15 residues. The CDR3 loop is CASNSQGVGNQPQHF. The CDR3 coding sequence is TGTGCCAGCAACTCACAGGGTGTGGGCAATCAGCCCCAGCATTTT. Full variable domain (outside the CDR3, taken from reference TRBV2 and TRBJ1-5): EPEVTQTPSHQVTQMGQEVILRCVPISNHLYFYWYRQILGQKVEFLVSFYNNEISEKSEIFDDQFSVERPDGSNFTLKIRSTKLEDSAMYFCASNSQGVGNQPQHFGDGTRLSIL.

This chain links TRBV7-2 with TRBJ1-3; 8 nucleotides align to TRBD1. CDR1 is SGHTA and CDR2 is FQGNSA in the germline V gene. The V gene end was trimmed by 5 bases and the J gene end by 7 bases; junction bases not matched to a gene: 7. There are 14 residues in the CDR3. The CDR3 bases are TGTGCCAGCAGCGCCAGGGGGCTCCCCAACACCATATATTTT. Translating it yields CASSARGLPNTIYF.

This chain joins TRBV19 and TRBJ1-3; 8 bases line up with TRBD1. The V segment lost 7 bases and the J segment 4 bases; nucleotides outside the gene matches: 9. Germline CDR1 and CDR2: LNHDA and SQIVND (reference sequence). The CDR3 spans 15 residues. The CDR3 DNA reads TGTGCCAGTACTTCGCAGGGGGCGCGAGGAAACACCATATATTTT. Translating it yields CASTSQGARGNTIYF. Supplemented by reference TRBV19 and TRBJ1-3, the full variable domain reads DGGITQSPKYLFRKEGQNVTLSCEQNLNHDAMYWYRQDPGQGLRLIYYSQIVNDFQKGDIAEGYSVSREKKESFPLTVTSAQKNPTAFYLCASTSQGARGNTIYFGEGSWLTVV.